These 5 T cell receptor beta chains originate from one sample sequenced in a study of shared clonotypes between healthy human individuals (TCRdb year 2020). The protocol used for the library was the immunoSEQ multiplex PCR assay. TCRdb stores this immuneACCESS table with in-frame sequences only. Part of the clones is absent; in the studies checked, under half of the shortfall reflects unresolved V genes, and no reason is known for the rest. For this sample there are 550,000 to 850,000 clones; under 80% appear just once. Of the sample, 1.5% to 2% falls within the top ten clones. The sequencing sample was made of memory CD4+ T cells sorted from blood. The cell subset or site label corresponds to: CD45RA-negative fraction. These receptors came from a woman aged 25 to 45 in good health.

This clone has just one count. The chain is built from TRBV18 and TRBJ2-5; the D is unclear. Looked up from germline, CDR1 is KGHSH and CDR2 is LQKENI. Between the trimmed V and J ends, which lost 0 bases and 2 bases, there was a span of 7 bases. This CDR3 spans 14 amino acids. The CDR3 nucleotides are TGTGCCAGCTCACCACCCTCACAGCAAGAGACCCAGTACTTC. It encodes CASSPPSQQETQYF.

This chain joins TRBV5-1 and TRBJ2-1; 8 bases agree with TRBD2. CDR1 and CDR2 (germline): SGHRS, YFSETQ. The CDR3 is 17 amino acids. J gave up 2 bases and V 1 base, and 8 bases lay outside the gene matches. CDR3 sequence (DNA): TGCGCCAGCAGCTTGTGGTTAGCGGGACCGACCTACAATGAGCAGTTCTTC. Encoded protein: CASSLWLAGPTYNEQFF. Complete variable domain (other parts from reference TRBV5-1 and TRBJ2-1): KAGVTQTPRYLIKTRGQQVTLSCSPISGHRSVSWYQQTPGQGLQFLFEYFSETQRNKGNFPGRFSGRQFSNSRSEMNVSTLELGDSALYLCASSLWLAGPTYNEQFFGPGTRLTVL.

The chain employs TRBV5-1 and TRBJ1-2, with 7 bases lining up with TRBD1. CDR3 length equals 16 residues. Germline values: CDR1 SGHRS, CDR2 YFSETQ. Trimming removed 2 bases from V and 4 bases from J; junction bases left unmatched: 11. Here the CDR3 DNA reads TGCGCCAGCAGCTTCCCCGGGACAGACGACCGCTATGGCTACACCTTC. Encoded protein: CASSFPGTDDRYGYTF. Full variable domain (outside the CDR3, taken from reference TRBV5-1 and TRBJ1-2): KAGVTQTPRYLIKTRGQQVTLSCSPISGHRSVSWYQQTPGQGLQFLFEYFSETQRNKGNFPGRFSGRQFSNSRSEMNVSTLELGDSALYLCASSFPGTDDRYGYTFGSGTRLTVV.

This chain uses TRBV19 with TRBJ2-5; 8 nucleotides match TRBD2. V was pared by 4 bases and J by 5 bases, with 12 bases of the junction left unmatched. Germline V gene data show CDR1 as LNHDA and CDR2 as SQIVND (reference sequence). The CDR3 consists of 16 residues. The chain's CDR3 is CASSTTGVAGTETQYF. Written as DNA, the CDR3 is TGTGCCAGTAGTACCACTGGGGTAGCGGGGACGGAGACCCAGTACTTC.

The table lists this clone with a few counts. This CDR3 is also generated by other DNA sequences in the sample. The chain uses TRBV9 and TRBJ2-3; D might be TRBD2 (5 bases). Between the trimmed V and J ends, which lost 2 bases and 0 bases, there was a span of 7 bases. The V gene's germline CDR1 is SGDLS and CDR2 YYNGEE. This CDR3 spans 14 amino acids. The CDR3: CASSVGGSTDTQYF. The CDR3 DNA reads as TGTGCCAGCAGCGTTGGCGGGAGCACAGATACGCAGTATTTT.